These 18 T cell receptor beta chains were sequenced from one sample in a study of early T cells in non-severe SARS-CoV-2 infection. MiXCR, applied by TCRdb to the 5' RACE reads, yields one record per CDR3 protein. The sample holds around 92,000 distinct CDR3 sequences, 9.5% to 12% seen once. Sequencing was done on a sample of whole blood. The receptors come from an adult who was a healthcare worker with PCR-confirmed SARS-CoV-2 infection or an uninfected control (not recorded which).

This clonotype appeared many times. This rearrangement joins TRBV12-3 or TRBV12-4 to TRBJ2-5, with D unclear. This CDR3 region has 11 residues. The germline V and J ends were trimmed by 6 bases and 2 bases, with 4 bases remaining between them. DNA for the CDR3: TGTGCCAGCAGCTCTCAAGAGACCCAGTACTTC. Translation gives CASSSQETQYF.

This clonotype was detected ten times or more. The V and J genes are TRBV7-9 and TRBJ2-2, with no clear D. Germline CDR1 is SEHNR and CDR2 is FQNEAQ (reference sequence). V lost 5 bases, J lost 2 bases, and 6 bases lay in between. The CDR3 consists of 13 residues. The CDR3, as DNA: TGTGCCAGCAGCGCCTCAAACACCGGGGAGCTGTTTTTT. Translating it yields CASSASNTGELFF.

This chain links TRBV12-3 or TRBV12-4 with TRBJ2-1; D is undetermined. The V end was cut by 0 bases, the J end by 3 bases, with 12 bases between. CDR3 length: 16 residues. The CDR3 DNA follows: TGTGCCAGCAGTTTAGCGACGACTCCACTCTACAATGAGCAGTTCTTC. Translated: CASSLATTPLYNEQFF.

This clonotype was observed a few times. V is TRBV2 and J is TRBJ1-2, with a weak D call TRBD1 (5 bases). The germline V gene has CDR1 SNHLY and CDR2 FYNNEI. The CDR3 length is 14 residues. Deletions cut 7 bases from V and 5 bases from J, with 17 bases between. CDR3 loop: CASIKTEGPYGYTF. DNA for the CDR3: TGTGCCAGCATTAAGACAGAGGGACCGTATGGCTACACCTTC.

This clonotype was observed at least ten times. This sequence joins TRBV4-1 and TRBJ1-5; 8 nucleotides agree with TRBD1. The CDR3 is 15 residues long. Looked up from germline, CDR1 is MGHRA and CDR2 is YSYEKL. V was pared by 8 bases and J by 1 base, with 7 bases of the junction left unmatched. This chain's CDR3 is CASSFWTGSNQPQHF. CDR3 DNA sequence: TGCGCCAGCTCTTTTTGGACAGGGAGCAATCAGCCCCAGCATTTT.

This clonotype was observed a few times. The CDR3 nucleotides are TGTGCCAGCAGCCAAGGTGGTACGAGGACTGAAGCTTTCTTT. Its protein product is CASSQGGTRTEAFF. J is TRBJ1-1 and V is TRBV14; D ambiguous. CDR3 length: 14 residues. Deletions cut 1 base from V and 5 bases from J, with 11 bases between. CDR1 and CDR2 from the germline V gene are SGHDN and FVKESK.

This clonotype has at least ten counts. One junction end disagrees with the germline gene, perhaps due to a read error. The chain is built from TRBV2 and TRBJ2-6; a weak D match, TRBD1 (7 bases). The CDR3 covers 16 residues. Germline loops: CDR1 SNHLY, CDR2 FYNNEI. The DNA for the CDR3 is TGTGCCAGCCAGGGGGGCGCGAGCTCTGGGTCCAACGTCCTGACTTTC. Its protein product is CASQGGASSGSNVLTF.

There are a few counts of this clonotype. The rearrangement uses TRBV28 and TRBJ1-2; 10 bases map to TRBD1. V shed 11 bases, J shed 8 bases, and the junction held 11 bases outside the gene matches. The CDR3 has 13 amino acids. The germline V gene has CDR1 MDHEN and CDR2 SYDVKM. The CDR3 coding sequence is TGTGCCGCCGGGGGACAGGGGTTCGGAGGCTACACCTTC. Its protein is CAAGGQGFGGYTF.

This clonotype was observed a few times. The V call is TRBV20-1, the J call TRBJ2-1, with 13 bases that match TRBD2. The CDR3 is 17 amino acids. Germline CDR1 and CDR2: DFQATT and SNEGSKA (reference sequence). V was clipped by 5 bases and J by 1 base; unmatched bases: 8. The CDR3 nucleotides read TGCAGTGCTCCCAGGACTAGCGGGAGTACGTCCTACAATGAGCAGTTCTTC. This sequence encodes CSAPRTSGSTSYNEQFF.

V usage is TRBV20-1 and J usage is TRBJ2-7, with D maybe TRBD1 (6 bases). The length of the CDR3 is 12 residues. Germline CDR1 is DFQATT and CDR2 is SNEGSKA (reference sequence). The V and J ends lost 4 bases and 2 bases respectively, with 9 bases between them. CDR3 residues: CSATRDTYEQYF. The CDR3 coding sequence is TGCAGTGCTACCCGGGACACCTACGAGCAGTACTTC.

J is TRBJ1-1 and V is TRBV5-1; D is perhaps TRBD1 (6 bases). The V end lost 2 bases, the J end lost 3 bases, and 11 bases lay between the germline ends. The CDR3 runs to 14 residues. CDR1 SGHRS and CDR2 YFSETQ come from the germline V gene. The CDR3 here is CASSFQGFYTEAFF. The DNA of the CDR3 is TGCGCCAGCAGCTTCCAGGGGTTTTACACTGAAGCTTTCTTT.

This clonotype was observed a handful of times. The CDR3 nucleotides read TGTGCCAGCAGCCAAGGTCCGTCTAGCGGGTTCTCCTCCTACAATGAGCAGTTCTTC. This gives the protein CASSQGPSSGFSSYNEQFF. The chain has TRBV3-1 and TRBJ2-1; 8 nucleotides match TRBD2. Germline values: CDR1 LGHDT, CDR2 YNNKEL (reference sequence). Trimming took 1 base from V and 0 from J; bases not matched to a gene: 11. The CDR3 contains 19 residues.

The rearrangement uses TRBV7-3 and TRBJ2-2; no definite D call. Germline CDR1 SGHTA, CDR2 FQGTGA. The CDR3 is made up of 13 amino acids. Trimming shortened V by 4 bases and J by 5 bases, and 8 bases separated the two germline ends. For the CDR3, the DNA is TGTGCCAGCAGCTCGGAACCTACCGGGGAGCTGTTTTTT. This gives the protein CASSSEPTGELFF.

The chain joins TRBV5-5 to TRBJ2-6; 7 bases map to TRBD1. Germline CDR1 is SGHKS and CDR2 is YYEKEE (reference sequence). Losses at the gene ends were 4 bases for V and 2 bases for J; bases not matched to a gene: 6. The CDR3 sequence is 16 residues long. CDR3 loop: CASSPGTAPGANVLTF. The DNA for the CDR3 is TGTGCCAGCAGCCCCGGGACAGCCCCTGGGGCCAACGTCCTGACTTTC.

This clonotype has a count of ten or more. The chain links TRBV7-3 to TRBJ1-1, with a tentative D call TRBD1 (6 bases). The germline V and J ends were trimmed by 5 bases and 1 base, with 8 bases remaining between them. The CDR3 covers 13 residues. Germline assignment: CDR1 SGHTA and CDR2 FQGTGA. CDR3: CASSVTGNTEAFF. For the CDR3, the DNA is TGTGCCAGCAGCGTGACAGGGAACACTGAAGCTTTCTTT.

This clonotype was detected a few times. The rearrangement links TRBV7-2 to TRBJ2-7; D unresolved. The CDR3 spans 12 residues. CDR1 is SGHTA and CDR2 is FQGNSA in the germline V gene. Trimming took 3 bases from V and 4 from J, leaving 7 bases between them. CDR3 coding DNA: TGTGCCAGCAGCTTTGAGGCGTACGAGCAGTACTTC. It specifies CASSFEAYEQYF.

The chain couples TRBV4-2 to TRBJ2-7; no clear D. The CDR3 sequence is 15 residues long. Germline CDR1 and CDR2: LGHNA and YNFKEQ. Deletions cut 0 bases from V and 2 bases from J, with 11 bases between. The CDR3 nucleotides are TGTGCCAGCAGCCAAGACCCATACCGACCCTACGAGCAGTACTTC. Translated: CASSQDPYRPYEQYF.

The sample holds a few counts of this clonotype. This chain joins TRBV6-5 and TRBJ1-5; D gene ambiguous. V was clipped by 4 bases and J by 3 bases, with 10 bases between them. The CDR3 covers 14 residues. CDR1 and CDR2 (germline): MNHEY, SVGAGI. Here the CDR3 reads CASSFQANNQPQHF. In DNA form, the CDR3 reads TGTGCCAGCAGTTTTCAGGCGAACAATCAGCCCCAGCATTTT.